This TCR beta chain was identified in a study of OX40 agonist ivuxolimab in advanced cancers. Study observations and caveats: The investigators did not determine what antigen specificity the expanded peripheral T cells had.

Deletions cut 5 bases from V and 4 bases from J, with 17 bases between. The V gene's germline CDR1 is MNHNY and CDR2 SVGAGI (reference sequence). CDR3 length: 15 amino acids. The assay was immunoSEQ multiplex PCR, and TCRdb's table has in-frame clones only and misses some. Here the sample spans tens of thousands of clones, almost 85% being singletons. This clone was seen once. Its specificity is not known. This chain links TRBV6-6 with TRBJ1-2; tentative D call: TRBD1 (6 bases). This receptor was identified in an adult with an advanced solid tumor such as melanoma, head and neck, liver or kidney cancer. Material: CD4+ or CD8+ T cells sorted from blood, obtained in a trial of the OX40 agonist ivuxolimab. CDR3 sequence (DNA): TGTGCCAGCAGTCCTACGCGGGGGCATGGCTATGGCTACACCTTC. As protein: CASSPTRGHGYGYTF.